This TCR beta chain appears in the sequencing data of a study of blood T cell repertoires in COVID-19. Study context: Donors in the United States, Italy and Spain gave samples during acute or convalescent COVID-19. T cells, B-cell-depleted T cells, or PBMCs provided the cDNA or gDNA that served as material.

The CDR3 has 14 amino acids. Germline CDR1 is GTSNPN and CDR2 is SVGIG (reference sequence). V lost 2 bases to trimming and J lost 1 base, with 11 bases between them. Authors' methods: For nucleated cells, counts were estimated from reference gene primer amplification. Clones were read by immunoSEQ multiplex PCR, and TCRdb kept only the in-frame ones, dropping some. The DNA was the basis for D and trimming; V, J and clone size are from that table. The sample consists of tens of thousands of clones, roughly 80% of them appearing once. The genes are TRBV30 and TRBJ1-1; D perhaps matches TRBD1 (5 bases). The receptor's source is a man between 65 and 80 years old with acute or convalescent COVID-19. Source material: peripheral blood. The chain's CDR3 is CAWSRATGNTEAFF. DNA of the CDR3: TGTGCCTGGAGTAGAGCTACAGGGAACACTGAAGCTTTCTTT.